The clone carrying this T cell receptor (beta chain) occurred many times. Its matching antigen is unknown. The V gene's germline CDR1 is DFQATT and CDR2 SNEGSKA (reference sequence). Trimming took 3 bases from V and 6 from J, leaving 11 bases between them. This CDR3 comprises 13 residues. RNA transcripts served as template for amplifying TCR beta CDR3 sequences. First-round RT-PCR relied on HTBI primers, and a second-round multiplex PCR came next. TCRdb redid the calling of the multiplex PCR reads with MiXCR, one entry per CDR3 protein. Seen here are approximately 50,000 distinct CDR3 sequences, 50% observed once, and the top ten hold around 25%. The data originate from a study of Graves' ophthalmopathy and Graves' hyperthyroidism. The study's findings and limits: Most thyroid clonotypes with frequency above 0.001 were detected in blood too.

Sequencing was carried out using peripheral blood. The TCR sequence derives from an adult man with Graves' ophthalmopathy. The rearrangement links TRBV20-1 to TRBJ2-2, with D possibly matching TRBD2 (5 bases). CDR3: CSASITRPGELFF. Written as DNA, the CDR3 is TGCAGTGCTAGCATTACTAGACCCGGGGAGCTGTTTTTT.